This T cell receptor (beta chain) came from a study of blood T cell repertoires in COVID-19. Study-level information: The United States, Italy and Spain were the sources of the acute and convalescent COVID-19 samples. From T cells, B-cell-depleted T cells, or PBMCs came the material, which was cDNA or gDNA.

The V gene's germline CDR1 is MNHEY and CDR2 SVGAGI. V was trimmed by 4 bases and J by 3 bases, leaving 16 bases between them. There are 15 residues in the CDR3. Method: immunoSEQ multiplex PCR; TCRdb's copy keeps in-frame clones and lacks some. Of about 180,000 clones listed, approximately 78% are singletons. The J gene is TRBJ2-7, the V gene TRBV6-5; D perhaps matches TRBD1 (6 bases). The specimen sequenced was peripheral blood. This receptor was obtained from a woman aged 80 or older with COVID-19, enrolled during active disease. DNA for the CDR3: TGTGCCAGCAGTTCGATTTCGACAGGCCACTACGAGCAGTACTTC. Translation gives CASSSISTGHYEQYF.